Presented here are 10 T cell receptor beta chains from one specimen sequenced in a study of T cell repertoires in cytomegalovirus infection. From the reads, TCRdb called clonotypes with MiXCR, one entry per CDR3 protein. Altogether a few hundred thousand distinct CDR3 sequences are present, more than 8% being singletons, with the ten largest covering around 4%. The sequencing input was PBMCs. The receptors were sampled from a human donor in good health (CMV status not recorded). Some clones in this sample may be carry-over from other donors' samples.

This chain joins TRBV19 and TRBJ2-3; perhaps TRBD2 as D (5 bases). The V and J ends lost 9 bases and 1 base respectively, with 14 bases between them. Germline loops: CDR1 LNHDA, CDR2 SQIVND (reference sequence). The length of the CDR3 is 14 residues. The CDR3 loop is CASGDSPRTDTQYF. CDR3 sequence (DNA): TGTGCCAGCGGGGATAGCCCCCGCACAGATACGCAGTATTTT.

This clonotype appeared many times. The gene calls are TRBV7-2 and TRBJ1-6, with D possibly matching TRBD1 (5 bases). Trimming took off 3 bases at V and 5 bases at J, with 14 bases between the two ends. This CDR3 contains 16 residues. The germline V gene has CDR1 SGHTA and CDR2 FQGNSA. CDR3 sequence reads: CASSFWTTINNSPLHF. The DNA for the CDR3 is TGTGCCAGCAGCTTCTGGACAACGATAAATAATTCACCCCTCCACTTT.

This clonotype was counted only a few times. V usage is TRBV14 and J usage is TRBJ1-1; D gene uncertain. The CDR3 is 14 amino acids. The germline gives CDR1 SGHDN, CDR2 FVKESK. Trimming pared 0 bases from V and 1 base from J, leaving 6 bases between. The CDR3 bases are TGTGCCAGCAGCCAAGAGTGGGGGAACACTGAAGCTTTCTTT. Amino acid sequence: CASSQEWGNTEAFF. Full variable domain (missing parts from reference TRBV14 and TRBJ1-1): EAGVTQFPSHSVIEKGQTVTLRCDPISGHDNLYWYRRVMGKEIKFLLHFVKESKQDESGMPNNRFLAERTGGTYSTLKVQPAELEDSGVYFCASSQEWGNTEAFFGQGTRLTVV.

A few counts support this clonotype. The rearrangement links TRBV7-2 to TRBJ2-7; no firm D call. V lost 3 bases, J lost 1 base, and 10 bases lay in between. The CDR3 is 14 amino acids. Germline assignment: CDR1 SGHTA and CDR2 FQGNSA. CDR3 region: CASSLGSTSYEQYF. CDR3 bases: TGTGCCAGCAGCTTGGGGTCCACTTCCTACGAGCAGTACTTC. The full variable domain, in which reference TRBV7-2 and TRBJ2-7 provide the parts outside the CDR3, is GAGVSQSPSNKVTEKGKDVELRCDPISGHTALYWYRQSLGQGLEFLIYFQGNSAPDKSGLPSDRFSAERTGGSVSTLTIQRTQQEDSAVYLCASSLGSTSYEQYFGPGTRLTVT.

The chain has TRBV7-9 and TRBJ1-3; TRBD1 matches 8 bases. Losses at the gene ends were 5 bases for V and 0 bases for J; bases not matched to a gene: 15. The CDR3 contains 19 residues. CDR1 is SEHNR, CDR2 FQNEAQ, per germline (reference sequence). This CDR3 is CASSRGQGLTLNSGNTIYF. DNA of the CDR3: TGTGCCAGCAGCCGAGGACAGGGATTAACCCTTAACTCTGGAAACACCATATATTTT.

This clonotype has more than one count but fewer than ten. CDR3 residues: CASSLEIAGTETQYF. CDR3 in DNA: TGTGCCAGCAGCTTAGAAATCGCCGGGACGGAGACCCAGTACTTC. The gene calls are TRBV11-1 and TRBJ2-5; the D call may be TRBD1 or TRBD2 (5 bases each). There are 15 residues in the CDR3. Germline CDR1 SGHAT, CDR2 FQDESV (reference sequence). Trimming took 1 base from V and 5 from J, leaving 14 bases between them.

This clonotype was seen at least ten times. This sequence joins TRBV20-1 and TRBJ2-5, with 10 bases fitting TRBD2. V trimming: 5 bases; J trimming: 2 bases; junction bases outside the gene matches: 11. Germline CDR1 and CDR2: DFQATT and SNEGSKA (reference sequence). The CDR3 extends over 16 amino acids. CDR3 sequence reads: CSAASTAGGIQETQYF. The CDR3 coding sequence is TGCAGTGCTGCTTCAACAGCGGGGGGGATACAAGAGACCCAGTACTTC.

This clonotype was observed a handful of times. The genes are TRBV7-9 and TRBJ2-2; 7 positions match TRBD1. Trimming removed 5 bases from V and 3 bases from J; junction bases left unmatched: 6. Germline assignment: CDR1 SEHNR and CDR2 FQNEAQ (reference sequence). The CDR3 spans 15 residues. The CDR3 nucleotides are TGTGCCAGCAGCCCCGGGACAGCTTACACCGGGGAGCTGTTTTTT. Translating it yields CASSPGTAYTGELFF.

This clonotype was recorded at least ten times. V usage is TRBV7-2 and J usage is TRBJ2-1; D gene unclear. Germline V gives CDR1 SGHTA, CDR2 FQGNSA. The CDR3 is made up of 16 amino acids. V lost 1 base and J 3 bases, leaving 13 bases between the germline ends. This chain's CDR3 is CASSLVAAGGYNEQFF. The DNA of the CDR3 is TGTGCCAGCAGCTTAGTCGCGGCAGGTGGCTACAATGAGCAGTTCTTC.

This chain joins TRBV6-2 or TRBV6-3 and TRBJ2-7; no clear D. This CDR3 has 12 amino acids. CDR1 is MNHEY, CDR2 SVGEGT, per germline. Trimming removed 7 bases from V and 5 bases from J, with 12 bases in between. In DNA form, the CDR3 reads TGTGCCAGCAACGACATTACCGACGAGCAGTACTTC. Amino acids: CASNDITDEQYF.